The 19 T cell receptor beta chains presented below share a single source sample, sequenced in a study of T cell responses to AZD1222 COVID-19 vaccine. Here immunoSEQ multiplex PCR was the method, and the copy in TCRdb shows in-frame clones only, minus some. The sample has some 170,000 clones, around 89% seen once; the top ten hold around 4.5%. The source was peripheral blood, collected 28 days after the second dose of the MenACWY control vaccine. These TCRs come from an adult who received the MenACWY meningococcal vaccine as a control.

The chain is built from TRBV5-1 and TRBJ2-7; 8 bases match TRBD1. V trimming: 3 bases; J trimming: 9 bases; junction bases outside the gene matches: 17. The length of the CDR3 is 16 residues. Germline lookup yields CDR1 SGHRS and CDR2 YFSETQ. The CDR3 DNA is TGCGCCAGCAGCTCAGGACAGGGACCGGCGGTTGAAGGGCAGTACTTC. Protein: CASSSGQGPAVEGQYF.

The rearrangement joins TRBV5-1 to TRBJ1-2; tentative D call: TRBD1 (6 bases). Trimming removed 2 bases from V and 0 bases from J, with 11 bases in between. CDR1 is SGHRS, CDR2 YFSETQ, per germline. The CDR3 consists of 15 residues. DNA for the CDR3: TGCGCCAGCAGCTTAAGGGGGGCTCCTAACTATGGCTACACCTTC. Translation: CASSLRGAPNYGYTF.

The chain links TRBV5-4 to TRBJ2-3; D is unresolved. Looked up from germline, CDR1 is SGHNT and CDR2 is YYREEE (reference sequence). Trimming removed 1 base at V and 2 bases at J, with 11 bases between. This CDR3 comprises 15 residues. CDR3 amino acids: CASSLIGGITDTQYF. The DNA for the CDR3 is TGTGCCAGCAGCTTGATCGGTGGGATCACAGATACGCAGTATTTT.

In its sample, this clone was seen a few times. The CDR3 sequence is CASSQAGTGVIAFF. The CDR3 bases are TGCGCCAGCAGCCAAGCCGGGACAGGGGTTATAGCTTTCTTT. The V and J genes are TRBV4-3 and TRBJ1-1; 10 bases are a match to TRBD1. The V segment lost 1 base and the J segment 10 bases; nucleotides outside the gene matches: 6. Per germline, CDR1 LGHNA and CDR2 YSLEER. The CDR3 covers 14 residues.

The genes are TRBV5-1 and TRBJ2-2, with a weak D call TRBD1 (6 bases). Germline V gene sequence: CDR1 SGHRS, CDR2 YFSETQ. The CDR3 has 15 amino acids. Between the trimmed V and J ends, which lost 4 bases and 4 bases, there was a span of 14 bases. CDR3 sequence reads: CASSGGLLSTGELFF. The CDR3 DNA follows: TGCGCCAGCAGCGGGGGCTTGCTGAGCACCGGGGAGCTGTTTTTT.

In the case of this clone: Other DNA sequences within the sample encode an identical CDR3. The gene calls are TRBV27 and TRBJ1-2; 7 nucleotides line up with TRBD1. V gave up 8 bases and J gave up 4 bases; unmatched junction bases: 10. The CDR3 spans 14 residues. Germline CDR1 is MNHEY and CDR2 is SMNVEV (reference sequence). This CDR3 is CASSPDRMGYGYTF. Written as DNA, the CDR3 is TGTGCCAGCTCCCCGGACAGGATGGGCTATGGCTACACCTTC.

The V and J genes are TRBV28 and TRBJ1-2; possible D gene TRBD1, 6 bases. Trimming cost V 1 base and J 8 bases, with 8 bases left between them. The CDR3 totals 12 residues. The germline V gene encodes CDR1 MDHEN and CDR2 SYDVKM. CDR3 region: CASSLYGTGYTF. CDR3 DNA sequence: TGTGCCAGCAGTTTATACGGGACAGGCTACACCTTC.

J is TRBJ2-1 and V is TRBV6-1; D is ambiguous. The V and J ends lost 0 bases and 7 bases respectively, with 7 bases between them. In germline, CDR1 is MNHNS, CDR2 SASEGT. The CDR3 runs 13 residues. CDR3 in DNA: TGTGCCAGCAGTGAAGCCCCACTAAATGAGCAGTTCTTC. Translated, it gives CASSEAPLNEQFF.

This clone was recorded a few times. The rearrangement uses TRBV28 and TRBJ1-2; 8 nucleotides agree with TRBD1. This CDR3 spans 12 amino acids. V dropped 7 bases and J dropped 3; count of bases not matched to a gene: 1. CDR1 and CDR2 (germline): MDHEN, SYDVKM. The CDR3: CASTGGDYGYTF. The CDR3 nucleotides are TGTGCCAGCACAGGGGGCGACTATGGCTACACCTTC.

V gene TRBV10-2 combines with J gene TRBJ1-2; D is unclear. Germline V lookup: CDR1 WSHSY, CDR2 SAAADI. With 0 bases removed from V and 4 bases from J, the gap between germline ends came to 15 bases. The CDR3 consists of 16 residues. CDR3 DNA sequence: TGCGCCAGCAGTGAGTCCCTCTTATCTAATTCCTATGGCTACACCTTC. This translates into CASSESLLSNSYGYTF.

The genes are TRBV30 and TRBJ2-6; either TRBD1 or TRBD2 may fit D (5 bases each). Trimming removed 1 base from V and 0 bases from J, with 7 bases in between. CDR1 and CDR2 from the germline V gene are GTSNPN and SVGIG (reference sequence). The CDR3 totals 15 residues. CDR3 region: CAWSGGSSGANVLTF. DNA of the CDR3: TGTGCCTGGAGTGGGGGGAGCTCTGGGGCCAACGTCCTGACTTTC.

The CDR3 region has the DNA TGCGCCAGCAGTGAGTCGACCCCGGGACTGCAGTATTTT. The encoded protein is CASSESTPGLQYF. The chain is built from TRBV10-1 and TRBJ2-3; a weak D match, TRBD2 (6 bases). There are 13 residues in the CDR3. The V and J ends lost 0 bases and 11 bases respectively, with 12 bases between them. Germline V lookup: CDR1 WNHNN, CDR2 SYGVQD (reference sequence).

The chain links TRBV29-1 to TRBJ1-2; D is possibly TRBD1 (5 bases). CDR1 and CDR2 (germline): SQVTM, ANQGSEA. The CDR3 spans 14 residues. Deletions cut 3 bases from V and 6 bases from J, with 17 bases between. CDR3 in DNA: TGCAGCGTTGAGAGTCGGGGGGTTAGGGATGGCTACACCTTC. Residues: CSVESRGVRDGYTF.

CDR3 loop: CASSIRAGGPPSYNEQFF. CDR3 DNA sequence: TGTGCCAGCAGTATCCGAGCGGGAGGACCTCCCTCCTACAATGAGCAGTTCTTC. The chain joins TRBV28 to TRBJ2-1; 9 bases match TRBD2. V trimming: 5 bases; J trimming: 0 bases; junction bases outside the gene matches: 11. Per germline, CDR1 MDHEN and CDR2 SYDVKM. This CDR3 comprises 18 residues. Combining the CDR3 with reference TRBV28 and TRBJ2-1 gives the whole variable domain DVKVTQSSRYLVKRTGEKVFLECVQDMDHENMFWYRQDPGLGLRLIYFSYDVKMKEKGDIPEGYSVSREKKERFSLILESASTNQTSMYLCASSIRAGGPPSYNEQFFGPGTRLTVL.

The chain recombines TRBV4-3 with TRBJ1-5, with D possibly TRBD1 on 5 matching bases. With 5 bases removed from V and 0 bases from J, the gap between germline ends came to 11 bases. The CDR3 runs 15 residues. Germline assignment: CDR1 LGHNA and CDR2 YSLEER. CDR3 protein: CASSKQVYSNQPQHF. The CDR3 bases are TGCGCCAGCAGCAAACAGGTTTATAGCAATCAGCCCCAGCATTTT.

In its sample, this clone was seen once. CDR3: CASALYQREWKESYNEQFF. The CDR3 coding sequence is TGCGCCAGCGCCCTGTATCAGCGGGAGTGGAAGGAATCCTACAATGAGCAGTTCTTC. The chain uses TRBV10-2 and TRBJ2-1, with TRBD2 matching 8 bases. The CDR3 runs 19 residues. Looked up from germline, CDR1 is WSHSY and CDR2 is SAAADI. Germline trimming cut 8 bases from V and 1 base from J; bases unmatched to any gene: 19.

The J gene is TRBJ1-2, the V gene TRBV4-1, with D possibly being TRBD1 (6 bases). CDR1 and CDR2 (germline): MGHRA, YSYEKL. This CDR3 has 18 amino acids. Trimming shortened V by 1 base and J by 2 bases, and 20 bases separated the two germline ends. CDR3 DNA sequence: TGCGCCAGCAGCCAAGCGTCTATAAACAGGGATTCGAACTATGGCTACACCTTC. This translates into CASSQASINRDSNYGYTF.

The chain joins TRBV7-2 to TRBJ2-2, with D perhaps TRBD1 (6 bases). Germline V gene sequence: CDR1 SGHTA, CDR2 FQGNSA. The CDR3 length is 14 residues. V lost 4 bases and J lost 6, with 12 bases in between. The CDR3: CASSSPQGPGELFF. The DNA for the CDR3 is TGTGCCAGCAGCTCTCCTCAGGGGCCCGGGGAGCTGTTTTTT.

This rearrangement joins TRBV7-2 to TRBJ2-7; 13 bases are shared with TRBD2. Germline values: CDR1 SGHTA, CDR2 FQGNSA. V shed 5 bases, J shed 4 bases, and the junction held 11 bases outside the gene matches. The CDR3 length is 17 residues. The CDR3 protein is CASSPTSGRASLYEQYF. DNA of the CDR3: TGTGCCAGCAGCCCTACTAGCGGGAGGGCCTCTTTATACGAGCAGTACTTC.